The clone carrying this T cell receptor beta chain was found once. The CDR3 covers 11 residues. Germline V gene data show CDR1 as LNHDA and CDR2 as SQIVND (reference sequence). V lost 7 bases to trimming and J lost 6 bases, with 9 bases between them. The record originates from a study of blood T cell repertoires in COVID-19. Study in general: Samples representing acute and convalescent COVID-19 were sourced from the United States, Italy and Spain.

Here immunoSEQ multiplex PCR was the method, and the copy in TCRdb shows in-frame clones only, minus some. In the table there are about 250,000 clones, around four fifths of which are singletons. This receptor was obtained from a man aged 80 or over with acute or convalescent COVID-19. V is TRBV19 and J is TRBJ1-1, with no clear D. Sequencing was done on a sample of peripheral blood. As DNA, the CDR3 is TGTGCCAGTATTACGAGGGCTGAAGCTTTCTTT. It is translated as CASITRAEAFF.